The 5 T cell receptor beta chains reported below all come from one sample, sequenced in a study of cytomegalovirus exposure and HLA in healthy donors. In the PCR, 60 Vbeta and 13 Jbeta primers were used. Here immunoSEQ multiplex PCR was the method, and the copy in TCRdb shows in-frame clones only, minus some. The sample records 180,000 or so clones, 76% being singletons. Sequencing used PBMCs. The receptors come from a woman between 25 and 40 years old in good health and CMV-seropositive.

The V gene is TRBV21-1, the J gene TRBJ2-1; the table's D call, TRBD1, was not checked against the DNA. TRBV21-1 is designated a pseudogene. This CDR3 is 11 amino acids long. The CDR3 bases are TGTGCCAGCAGCGTCAGGGATGAGCAGTTCTTC. This encodes CASSVRDEQFF.

J is TRBJ2-3 and V is TRBV15; D unclear. Trimming removed 1 base at V and 0 bases at J, with 8 bases between. In germline, CDR1 is LNHNV, CDR2 YYDKDF (reference sequence). The CDR3 loop spans 15 amino acids. The CDR3 DNA reads as TGTGCCACCAGCAGAGTCCGAGGAAGCACAGATACGCAGTATTTT. It translates to CATSRVRGSTDTQYF.

The chain carries TRBV5-1 and TRBJ2-7; tentatively, D is TRBD1 (6 bases). Germline V gene data show CDR1 as SGHRS and CDR2 as YFSETQ. Trimming cost V 0 bases and J 2 bases, with 12 bases left between them. The CDR3 totals 15 residues. This CDR3 is CASSLAGDRTYEQYF. The CDR3 coding sequence is TGCGCCAGCAGCTTGGCAGGGGATAGGACCTACGAGCAGTACTTC.

The V gene is TRBV15, the J gene TRBJ2-1; 9 nucleotides align to TRBD2. Germline CDR1 LNHNV, CDR2 YYDKDF (reference sequence). Unmatched junction bases numbered 13, after V lost 1 base and J lost 0 bases. The CDR3 sequence is 20 residues long. CDR3 DNA sequence: TGTGCCACCAGCAGAGTTGGGAAGCGGGGGGCCGTAAGCTCCTACAATGAGCAGTTCTTC. Translation gives CATSRVGKRGAVSSYNEQFF.

The V gene is TRBV7-8, the J gene TRBJ2-7; tentative D call: TRBD2 (5 bases). V was clipped by 4 bases and J by 2 bases, with 15 bases between them. This CDR3 spans 15 amino acids. From germline, CDR1 is SGHVS and CDR2 FQNEAQ. The DNA for the CDR3 is TGTGCCAGCAGCTCTCTAAGGTCGAGGGCCTACGAGCAGTACTTC. This sequence encodes CASSSLRSRAYEQYF.